These 11 T cell receptor beta chains share one sample of origin, sequenced in a study of T cells after yellow fever vaccination. TCRdb analysed the 5' RACE reads with MiXCR anew, one entry per CDR3 protein. Here the sample spans around 300,000 distinct CDR3 sequences, around 13% being singletons. The starting material was CD4+ T cells sorted from PBMCs, obtained 45 days after the yellow fever booster vaccination. All receptors derive from a young man who received the YFV17D yellow fever vaccine.

This rearrangement joins TRBV12-3 or TRBV12-4 to TRBJ2-2, with D possibly TRBD1 on 6 matching bases. The CDR3 runs to 15 residues. Trimming stripped 2 bases from V and 4 bases from J, with 11 bases between. The CDR3 region is CASSLSEGGTGELFF. For the CDR3, the DNA is TGTGCCAGCAGTTTATCGGAAGGGGGCACCGGGGAGCTGTTTTTT.

In this sample, this clonotype turned up many times. Here the CDR3 DNA reads TGCGCCAGCAGCATCAAGACAGACACCTACGAGCAGTACTTC. Amino acid sequence: CASSIKTDTYEQYF. This chain joins TRBV5-1 and TRBJ2-7; TRBD1 might be the D (5 bases). Trimming cost V 4 bases and J 2 bases, with 13 bases left between them. The germline gives CDR1 SGHRS, CDR2 YFSETQ. CDR3 length: 14 amino acids.

The CDR3: CASSPVAELLTGELFF. The CDR3 nucleotides read TGCGCCAGCAGCCCAGTAGCGGAACTATTGACCGGGGAGCTGTTTTTT. V gene TRBV5-1 combines with J gene TRBJ2-2, with D tentatively TRBD2 (6 bases). The CDR3 covers 16 residues. V lost 4 bases to trimming and J lost 5 bases, with 18 bases between them. Per the germline V gene, CDR1 is SGHRS and CDR2 is YFSETQ.

The chain is built from TRBV7-2 and TRBJ2-1; 11 nucleotides match TRBD2. This CDR3 region has 16 residues. The V gene's germline CDR1 is SGHTA and CDR2 FQGNSA. The V and J ends lost 6 bases and 9 bases, in that order; junction bases with no gene match: 13. The DNA of the CDR3 is TGTGCCAGCAGTTCTATAGCGGGAGGGCCGAAGGGTGAGCAGTTCTTC. The encoded protein is CASSSIAGGPKGEQFF.

This clonotype was picked up a small number of times. V and J are TRBV11-2 and TRBJ2-5; 8 bases map to TRBD2. This CDR3 has 20 residues. Germline V lookup: CDR1 SGHAT, CDR2 FQNNGV. Trimming removed 2 bases from V and 0 bases from J; junction bases left unmatched: 17. In nucleotides, the CDR3 is TGTGCCAGCAGCTTAATAGCCGGGAGGGGTGAAGGGGTGGACCAAGAGACCCAGTACTTC. Amino acids: CASSLIAGRGEGVDQETQYF. Filled out from reference TRBV11-2 and TRBJ2-5, the complete variable domain reads EAGVAQSPRYKIIEKRQSVAFWCNPISGHATLYWYQQILGQGPKLLIQFQNNGVVDDSQLPKDRFSAERLKGVDSTLKIQPAKLEDSAVYLCASSLIAGRGEGVDQETQYFGPGTRLLVL.

This clonotype was counted between two and nine times. The genes are TRBV7-9 and TRBJ2-3; no clear D gene. This CDR3 has 13 residues. Germline V gene data show CDR1 as SEHNR and CDR2 as FQNEAQ (reference sequence). With 7 bases removed from V and 0 bases from J, the gap between germline ends came to 8 bases. The CDR3 sequence is CASTKGSTDTQYF. As DNA, the CDR3 is TGTGCCAGCACTAAAGGGAGCACAGATACGCAGTATTTT.

CDR3 DNA sequence: TGCGCCAGCAGCCAAGAATCCAGGAGGTCACCCCTCCACTTT. This codes for CASSQESRRSPLHF. This sequence joins TRBV4-3 and TRBJ1-6; no firm D call. Germline V lookup: CDR1 LGHNA, CDR2 YSLEER. There are 14 residues in the CDR3. V shed 0 bases and J shed 10 bases, with 10 bases lying between them.

This clonotype has a handful of counts. In DNA form, the CDR3 reads TGCGCCAGCAGCTTGGCCGGCGGGAGCTTCACCTACAATGAGCAGTTCTTC. It encodes CASSLAGGSFTYNEQFF. This chain links TRBV5-1 with TRBJ2-1; 7 nucleotides match TRBD2. The CDR3 extends over 17 amino acids. The V and J ends lost 0 bases and 2 bases, in that order; junction bases with no gene match: 8. Germline V CDR1 and CDR2: SGHRS, YFSETQ.

V gene TRBV3-1 combines with J gene TRBJ1-1; TRBD1 matches at 9 bases. The CDR3 spans 15 residues. CDR1 is LGHDT, CDR2 YNNKEL, per germline (reference sequence). The J segment lost 0 bases and the V segment lost 8 bases, leaving 7 bases of the junction unmatched. The CDR3 region is CASCRQGGMNTEAFF. Written as DNA, the CDR3 is TGTGCCAGCTGCCGACAGGGGGGAATGAACACTGAAGCTTTCTTT.

This clonotype came up a few times. V and J are TRBV29-1 and TRBJ2-7; weak D call: TRBD1 (6 bases). V was shortened by 5 bases and J by 3 bases, with 11 bases between the two germline ends. Germline loops: CDR1 SQVTM, CDR2 ANQGSEA. The CDR3 runs 12 residues. CDR3: CSVQQGIYEQYF. The DNA of the CDR3 is TGCAGCGTTCAACAGGGTATCTACGAGCAGTACTTC.

The chain is built from TRBV4-1 and TRBJ2-1, with TRBD2 matching 11 bases. CDR3 length: 17 amino acids. The V and J ends lost 1 base and 10 bases, in that order; junction bases with no gene match: 12. Germline CDR1 MGHRA, CDR2 YSYEKL. Here the CDR3 reads CASSQGPLSGRASEQFF. CDR3 sequence (DNA): TGCGCCAGCAGCCAAGGCCCCCTTAGCGGGAGGGCCTCGGAGCAGTTCTTC.